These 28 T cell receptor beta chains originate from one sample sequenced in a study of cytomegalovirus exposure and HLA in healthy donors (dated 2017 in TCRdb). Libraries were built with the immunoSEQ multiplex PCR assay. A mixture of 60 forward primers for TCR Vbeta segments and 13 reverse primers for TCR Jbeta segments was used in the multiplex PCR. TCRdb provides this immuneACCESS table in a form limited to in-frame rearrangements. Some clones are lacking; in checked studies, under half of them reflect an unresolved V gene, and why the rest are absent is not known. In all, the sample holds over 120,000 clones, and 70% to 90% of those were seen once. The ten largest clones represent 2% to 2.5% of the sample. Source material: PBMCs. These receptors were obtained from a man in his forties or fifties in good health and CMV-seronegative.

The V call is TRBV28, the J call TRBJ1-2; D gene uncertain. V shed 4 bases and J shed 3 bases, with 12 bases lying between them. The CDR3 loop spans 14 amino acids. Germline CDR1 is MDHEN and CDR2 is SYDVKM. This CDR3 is CASSSRGLYYGYTF. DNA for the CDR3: TGTGCCAGCAGTTCAAGAGGGCTTTACTATGGCTACACCTTC.

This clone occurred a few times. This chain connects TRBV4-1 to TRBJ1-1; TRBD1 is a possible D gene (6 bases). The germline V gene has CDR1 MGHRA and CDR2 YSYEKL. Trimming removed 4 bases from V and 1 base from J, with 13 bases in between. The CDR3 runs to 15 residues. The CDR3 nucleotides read TGCGCCAGCAGCCCTTCAGGGGCCGGGAACACTGAAGCTTTCTTT. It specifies CASSPSGAGNTEAFF.

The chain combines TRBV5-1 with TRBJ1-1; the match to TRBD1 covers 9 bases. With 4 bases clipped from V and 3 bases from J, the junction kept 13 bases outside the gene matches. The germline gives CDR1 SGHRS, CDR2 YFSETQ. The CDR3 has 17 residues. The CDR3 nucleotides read TGCGCCAGCAGCCCCGTCCCGGGACAGGGACGGGACACTGAAGCTTTCTTT. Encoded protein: CASSPVPGQGRDTEAFF.

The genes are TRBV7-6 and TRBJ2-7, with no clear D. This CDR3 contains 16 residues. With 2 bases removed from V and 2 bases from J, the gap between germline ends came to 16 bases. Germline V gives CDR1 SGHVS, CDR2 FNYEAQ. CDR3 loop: CASSLSPPEIPYEQYF. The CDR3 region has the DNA TGTGCCAGCAGCTTATCCCCTCCTGAGATCCCCTACGAGCAGTACTTC.

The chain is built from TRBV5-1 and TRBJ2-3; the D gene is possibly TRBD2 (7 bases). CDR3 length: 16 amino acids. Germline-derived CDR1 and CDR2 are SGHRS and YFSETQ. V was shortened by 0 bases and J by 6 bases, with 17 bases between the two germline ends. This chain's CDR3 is CASSLDSAGAGDTQYF. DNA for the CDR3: TGCGCCAGCAGCTTGGATAGCGCGGGGGCTGGGGATACGCAGTATTTT.

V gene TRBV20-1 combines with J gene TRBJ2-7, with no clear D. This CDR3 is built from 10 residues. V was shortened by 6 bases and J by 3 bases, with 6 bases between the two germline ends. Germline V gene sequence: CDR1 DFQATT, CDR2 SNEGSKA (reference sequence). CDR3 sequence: CSALVYEQYF. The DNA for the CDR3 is TGCAGTGCCCTAGTCTACGAGCAGTACTTC.

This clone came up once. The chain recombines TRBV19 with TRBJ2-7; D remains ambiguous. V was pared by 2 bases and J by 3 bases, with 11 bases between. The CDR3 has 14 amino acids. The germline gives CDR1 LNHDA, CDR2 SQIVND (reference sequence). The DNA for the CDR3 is TGTGCCAGTAGTATAATAGACAAGTACTACGAGCAGTACTTC. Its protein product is CASSIIDKYYEQYF.

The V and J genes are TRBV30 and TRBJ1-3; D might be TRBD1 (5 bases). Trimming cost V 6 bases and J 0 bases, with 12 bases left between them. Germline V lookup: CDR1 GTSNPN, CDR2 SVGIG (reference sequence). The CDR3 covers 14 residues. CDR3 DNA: TGTGCCTGCTCGGACGGACACTCTGGAAACACCATATATTTT. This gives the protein CACSDGHSGNTIYF.

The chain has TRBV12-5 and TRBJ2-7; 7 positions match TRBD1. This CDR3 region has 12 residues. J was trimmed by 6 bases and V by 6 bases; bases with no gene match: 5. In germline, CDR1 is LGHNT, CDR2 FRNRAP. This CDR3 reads CASGPTGLEQYF. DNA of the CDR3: TGTGCTAGTGGCCCGACAGGGCTCGAGCAGTACTTC.

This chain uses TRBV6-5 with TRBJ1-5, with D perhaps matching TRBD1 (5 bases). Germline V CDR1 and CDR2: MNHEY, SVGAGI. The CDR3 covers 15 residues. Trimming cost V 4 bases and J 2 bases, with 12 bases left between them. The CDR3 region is CASSFGGAGNQPQHF. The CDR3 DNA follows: TGTGCCAGCAGTTTCGGGGGAGCGGGCAATCAGCCCCAGCATTTT.

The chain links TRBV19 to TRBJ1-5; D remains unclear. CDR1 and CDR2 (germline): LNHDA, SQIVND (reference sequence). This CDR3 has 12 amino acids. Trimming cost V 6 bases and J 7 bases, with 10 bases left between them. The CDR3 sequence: CASRREDQPQHF. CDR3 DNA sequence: TGTGCCAGTAGGAGGGAGGACCAGCCCCAGCATTTT. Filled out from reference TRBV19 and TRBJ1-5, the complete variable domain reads DGGITQSPKYLFRKEGQNVTLSCEQNLNHDAMYWYRQDPGQGLRLIYYSQIVNDFQKGDIAEGYSVSREKKESFPLTVTSAQKNPTAFYLCASRREDQPQHFGDGTRLSIL.

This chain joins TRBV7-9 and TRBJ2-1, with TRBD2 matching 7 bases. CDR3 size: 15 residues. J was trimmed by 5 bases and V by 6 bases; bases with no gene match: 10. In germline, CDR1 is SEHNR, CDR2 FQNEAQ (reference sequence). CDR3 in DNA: TGTGCCAGCAGTTATACCAAGGCGGGGGACAATGAGCAGTTCTTC. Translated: CASSYTKAGDNEQFF.

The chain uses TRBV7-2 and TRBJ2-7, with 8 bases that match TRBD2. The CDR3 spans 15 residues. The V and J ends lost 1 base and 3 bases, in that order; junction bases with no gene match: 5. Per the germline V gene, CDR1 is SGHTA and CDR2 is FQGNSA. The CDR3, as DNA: TGTGCCAGCAGCTTAGGGGGGACTAGGGACTACGAGCAGTACTTC. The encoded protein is CASSLGGTRDYEQYF.

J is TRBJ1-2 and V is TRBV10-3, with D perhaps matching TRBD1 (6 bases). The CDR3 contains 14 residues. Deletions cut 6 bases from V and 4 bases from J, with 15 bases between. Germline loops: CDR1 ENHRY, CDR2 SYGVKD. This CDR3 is CAIRGAGQGYGYTF. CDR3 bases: TGTGCCATCAGGGGGGCAGGGCAGGGCTATGGCTACACCTTC.

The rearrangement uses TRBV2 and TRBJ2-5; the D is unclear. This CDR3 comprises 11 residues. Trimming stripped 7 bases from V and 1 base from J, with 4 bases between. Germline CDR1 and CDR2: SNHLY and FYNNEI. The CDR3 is CASNFQETQYF. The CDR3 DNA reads TGTGCCAGCAACTTCCAAGAGACCCAGTACTTC.

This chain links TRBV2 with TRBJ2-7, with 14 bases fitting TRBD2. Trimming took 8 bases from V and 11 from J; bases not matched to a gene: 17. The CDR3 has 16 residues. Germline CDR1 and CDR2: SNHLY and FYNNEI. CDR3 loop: CASGLAGGKGKKDEYF. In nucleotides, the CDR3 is TGTGCCAGCGGACTAGCGGGAGGTAAAGGGAAGAAGGACGAGTACTTC.

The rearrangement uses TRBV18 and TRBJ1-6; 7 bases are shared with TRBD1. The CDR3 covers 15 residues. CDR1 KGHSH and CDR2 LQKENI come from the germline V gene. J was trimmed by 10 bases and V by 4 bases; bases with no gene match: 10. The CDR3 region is CASSLSRDSQSPLHF. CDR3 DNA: TGTGCCAGCTCACTCTCCCGGGACAGTCAGTCACCCCTCCACTTT. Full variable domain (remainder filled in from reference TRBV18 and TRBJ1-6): NAGVMQNPRHLVRRRGQEARLRCSPMKGHSHVYWYRQLPEEGLKFMVYLQKENIIDESGMPKERFSAEFPKEGPSILRIQQVVRGDSAAYFCASSLSRDSQSPLHFGNGTRLTVT.

The CDR3 loop reads CASSSGGGTNQPQHF. The CDR3 DNA sequence: TGCGCCAGCAGTAGCGGGGGGGGCACCAATCAGCCCCAGCATTTT. The rearrangement joins TRBV23-1 to TRBJ1-5; a weak D match, TRBD1 (6 bases). TRBV23-1 is placed among ORFs of uncertain function. The CDR3 runs to 15 residues. V shed 5 bases and J shed 3 bases, with 14 bases lying between them.

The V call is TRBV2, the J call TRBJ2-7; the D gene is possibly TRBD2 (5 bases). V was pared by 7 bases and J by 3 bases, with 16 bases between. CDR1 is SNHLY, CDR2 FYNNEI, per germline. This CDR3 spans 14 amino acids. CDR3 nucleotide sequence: TGTGCCAGCACCTCGCGGGCTGGGGACTACGAGCAGTACTTC. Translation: CASTSRAGDYEQYF.

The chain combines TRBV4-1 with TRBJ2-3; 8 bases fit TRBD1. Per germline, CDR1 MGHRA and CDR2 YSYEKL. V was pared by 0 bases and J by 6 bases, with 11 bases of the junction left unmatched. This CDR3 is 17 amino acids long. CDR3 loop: CASSQEARQGREDTQYF. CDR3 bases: TGCGCCAGCAGCCAAGAAGCTCGACAGGGGCGCGAGGATACGCAGTATTTT.

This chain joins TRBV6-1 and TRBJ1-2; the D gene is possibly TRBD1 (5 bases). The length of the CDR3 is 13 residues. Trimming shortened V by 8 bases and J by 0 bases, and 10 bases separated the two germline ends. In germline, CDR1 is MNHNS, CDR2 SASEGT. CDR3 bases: TGTGCCAGCTGGGGGGGGGCTAACTATGGCTACACCTTC. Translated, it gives CASWGGANYGYTF.

Here the CDR3 DNA reads TGCGCCAGCAGCAGTAGCGGGGGGGCGCTCGGGCAGTATTTT. Translating gives CASSSSGGALGQYF. The chain joins TRBV5-1 to TRBJ2-3; 11 bases align to TRBD2. Germline V lookup: CDR1 SGHRS, CDR2 YFSETQ. The V gene end was trimmed by 4 bases and the J gene end by 11 bases; junction bases not matched to a gene: 9. This CDR3 spans 14 amino acids.

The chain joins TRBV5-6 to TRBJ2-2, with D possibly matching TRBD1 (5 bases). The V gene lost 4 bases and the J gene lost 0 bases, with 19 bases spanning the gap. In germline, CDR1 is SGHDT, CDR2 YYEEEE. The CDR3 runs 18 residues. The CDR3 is CASSRLSITGSNTGELFF. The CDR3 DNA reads TGTGCCAGCAGCCGCCTCAGCATTACAGGTTCGAACACCGGGGAGCTGTTTTTT.

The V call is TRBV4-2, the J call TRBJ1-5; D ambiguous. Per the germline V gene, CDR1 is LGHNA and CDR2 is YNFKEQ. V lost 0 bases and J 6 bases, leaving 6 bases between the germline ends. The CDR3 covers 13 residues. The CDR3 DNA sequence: TGTGCCAGCAGCCAAGATCCCCGTCAGCCCCAGCATTTT. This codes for CASSQDPRQPQHF.

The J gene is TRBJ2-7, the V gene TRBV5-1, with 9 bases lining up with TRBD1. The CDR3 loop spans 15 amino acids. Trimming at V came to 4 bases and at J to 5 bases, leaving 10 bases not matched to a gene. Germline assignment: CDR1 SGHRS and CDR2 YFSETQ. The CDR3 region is CASSPTGGFGDEQYF. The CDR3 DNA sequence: TGCGCCAGCAGCCCCACAGGGGGCTTCGGTGACGAGCAGTACTTC.

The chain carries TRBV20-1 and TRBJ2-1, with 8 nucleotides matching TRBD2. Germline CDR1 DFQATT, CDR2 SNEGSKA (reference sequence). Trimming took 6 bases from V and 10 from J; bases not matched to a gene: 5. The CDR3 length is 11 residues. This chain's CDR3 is CSARLAIEQFF. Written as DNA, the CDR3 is TGCAGTGCAAGACTAGCGATCGAGCAGTTCTTC.

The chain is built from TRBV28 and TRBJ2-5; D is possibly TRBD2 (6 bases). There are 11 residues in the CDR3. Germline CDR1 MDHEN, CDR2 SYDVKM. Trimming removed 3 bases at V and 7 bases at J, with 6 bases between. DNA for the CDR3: TGTGCCAGCAGTTTCGGGGGGACCCAGTACTTC. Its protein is CASSFGGTQYF.

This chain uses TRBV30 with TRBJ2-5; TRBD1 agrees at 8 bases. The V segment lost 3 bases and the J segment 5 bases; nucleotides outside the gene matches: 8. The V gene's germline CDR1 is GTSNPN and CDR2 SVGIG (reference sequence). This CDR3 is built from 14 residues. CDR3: CAWRDREILETQYF. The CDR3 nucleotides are TGTGCCTGGAGGGACAGGGAGATTTTGGAGACCCAGTACTTC.